This record covers a single T cell receptor (beta chain). What it recognizes is unknown. The CDR3 extends over 14 amino acids. V was cut by 1 base and J by 5 bases, with 12 bases left in between. CDR1 and CDR2 from the germline V gene are LNHDA and SQIVND (reference sequence). On the immunoSEQ platform, TCR beta CDR3s were sequenced at survey depth. TCRdb's copy holds only in-frame clones and misses some; the assay was immunoSEQ multiplex PCR. This repertoire shows under 6,500 clones, around 66% found once; its top ten account for less than 40%. This entry is derived from a study of CD8 T cell repertoires and HIV-1 epitope variants.

This chain links TRBV19 with TRBJ2-7; D gene unclear. Sequenced material: cultured CD8+ T cells derived from PBMCs. This clonotype was sampled from a male donor with HIV. CDR3 nucleotides: TGTGCCAGTAGTATAGGGTCTCCAGGCCACGAGCAGTACTTC. Its protein is CASSIGSPGHEQYF.